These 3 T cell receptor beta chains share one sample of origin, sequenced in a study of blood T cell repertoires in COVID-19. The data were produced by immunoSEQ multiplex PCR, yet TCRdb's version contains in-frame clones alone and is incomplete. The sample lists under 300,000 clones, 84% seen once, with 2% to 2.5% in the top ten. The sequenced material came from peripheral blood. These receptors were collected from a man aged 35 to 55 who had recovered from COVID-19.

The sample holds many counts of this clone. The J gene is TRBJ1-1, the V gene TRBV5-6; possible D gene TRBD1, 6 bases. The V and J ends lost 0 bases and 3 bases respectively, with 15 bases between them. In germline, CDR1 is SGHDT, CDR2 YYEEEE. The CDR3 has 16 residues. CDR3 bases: TGTGCCAGCAGCTTGGGCTACAGGGTAATGGACACTGAAGCTTTCTTT. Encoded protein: CASSLGYRVMDTEAFF.

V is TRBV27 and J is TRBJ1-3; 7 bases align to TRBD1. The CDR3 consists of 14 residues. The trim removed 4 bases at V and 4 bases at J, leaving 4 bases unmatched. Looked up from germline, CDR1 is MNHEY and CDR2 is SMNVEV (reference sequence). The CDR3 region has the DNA TGTGCCAGCAGTTCCGACAGGGTGGGAAACACCATATATTTT. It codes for CASSSDRVGNTIYF.

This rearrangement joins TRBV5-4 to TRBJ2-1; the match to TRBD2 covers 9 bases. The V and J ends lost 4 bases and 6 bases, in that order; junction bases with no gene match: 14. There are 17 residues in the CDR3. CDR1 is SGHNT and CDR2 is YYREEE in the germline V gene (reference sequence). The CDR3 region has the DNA TGTGCCAGCAGCCCGGGAGGCGGGGGGGCTCTTTTCAATGAGCAGTTCTTC. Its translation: CASSPGGGGALFNEQFF.